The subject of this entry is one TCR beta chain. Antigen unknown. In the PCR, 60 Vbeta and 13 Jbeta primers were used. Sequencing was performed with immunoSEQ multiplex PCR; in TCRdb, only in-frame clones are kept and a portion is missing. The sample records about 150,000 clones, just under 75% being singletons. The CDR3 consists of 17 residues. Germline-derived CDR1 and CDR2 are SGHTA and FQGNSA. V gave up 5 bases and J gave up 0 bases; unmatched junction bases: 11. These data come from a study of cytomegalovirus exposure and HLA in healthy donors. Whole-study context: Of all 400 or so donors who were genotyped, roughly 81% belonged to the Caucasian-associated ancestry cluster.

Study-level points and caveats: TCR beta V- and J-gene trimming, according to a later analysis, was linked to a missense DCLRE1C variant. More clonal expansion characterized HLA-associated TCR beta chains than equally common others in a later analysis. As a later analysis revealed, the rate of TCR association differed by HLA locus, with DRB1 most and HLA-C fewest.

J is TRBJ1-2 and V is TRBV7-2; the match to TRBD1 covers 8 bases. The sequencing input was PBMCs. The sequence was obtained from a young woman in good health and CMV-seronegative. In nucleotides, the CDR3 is TGTGCCAGCAGCAACCGGGACAGGACCCCCGCTAACTATGGCTACACCTTC. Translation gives CASSNRDRTPANYGYTF.